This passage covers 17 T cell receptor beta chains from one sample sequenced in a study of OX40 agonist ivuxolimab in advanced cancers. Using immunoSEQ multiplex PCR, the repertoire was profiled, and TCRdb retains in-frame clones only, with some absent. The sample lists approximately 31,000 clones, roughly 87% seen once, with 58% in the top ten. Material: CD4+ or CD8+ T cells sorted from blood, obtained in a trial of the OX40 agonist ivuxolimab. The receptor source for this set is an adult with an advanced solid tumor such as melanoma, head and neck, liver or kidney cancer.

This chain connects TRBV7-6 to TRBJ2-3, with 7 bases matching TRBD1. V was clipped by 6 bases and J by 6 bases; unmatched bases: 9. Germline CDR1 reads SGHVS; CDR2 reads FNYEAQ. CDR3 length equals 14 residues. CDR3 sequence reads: CASSPDRAPDTQYF. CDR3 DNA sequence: TGTGCCAGCAGTCCAGACAGGGCCCCGGATACGCAGTATTTT.

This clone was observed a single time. CDR3 region: CASGWEMGQGIGETQYF. CDR3 sequence (DNA): TGTGCTAGTGGTTGGGAGATGGGACAGGGAATCGGAGAGACCCAGTACTTC. The chain carries TRBV12-5 and TRBJ2-5; 9 bases map to TRBD1. The V segment lost 4 bases and the J segment 4 bases; nucleotides outside the gene matches: 13. Germline-derived CDR1 and CDR2 are LGHNT and FRNRAP. The length of the CDR3 is 17 residues.

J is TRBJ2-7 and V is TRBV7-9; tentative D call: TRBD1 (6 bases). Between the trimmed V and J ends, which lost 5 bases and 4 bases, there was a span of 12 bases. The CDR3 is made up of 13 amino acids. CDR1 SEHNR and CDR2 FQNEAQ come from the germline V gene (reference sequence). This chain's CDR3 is CASSPQQGYEQYF. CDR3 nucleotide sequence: TGTGCCAGCAGCCCCCAACAGGGATACGAGCAGTACTTC.

This CDR3 reads CASGTAFNEKLFF. CDR3 in DNA: TGTGCCAGCGGGACGGCCTTCAATGAAAAACTGTTTTTT. The chain recombines TRBV27 with TRBJ1-4; D possibly corresponds to TRBD1 (5 bases). CDR1 MNHEY and CDR2 SMNVEV come from the germline V gene (reference sequence). The CDR3 length is 13 residues. V was pared by 8 bases and J by 5 bases, with 12 bases between.

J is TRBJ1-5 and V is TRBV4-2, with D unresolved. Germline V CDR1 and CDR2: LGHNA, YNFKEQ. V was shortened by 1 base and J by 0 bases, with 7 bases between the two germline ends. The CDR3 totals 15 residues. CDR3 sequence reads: CASSQVDGSNQPQHF. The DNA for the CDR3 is TGTGCCAGCAGCCAAGTTGACGGTAGCAATCAGCCCCAGCATTTT.

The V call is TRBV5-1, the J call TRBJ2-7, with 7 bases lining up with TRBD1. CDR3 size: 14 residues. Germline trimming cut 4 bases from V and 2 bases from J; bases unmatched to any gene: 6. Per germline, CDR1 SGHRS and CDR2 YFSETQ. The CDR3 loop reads CASSGTDRTYEQYF. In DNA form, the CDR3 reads TGCGCCAGCAGCGGTACGGACAGGACCTACGAGCAGTACTTC.

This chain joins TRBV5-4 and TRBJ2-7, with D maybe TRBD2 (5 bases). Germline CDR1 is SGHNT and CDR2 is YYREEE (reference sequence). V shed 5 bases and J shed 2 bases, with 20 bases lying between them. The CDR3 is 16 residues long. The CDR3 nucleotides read TGTGCCAGCAGTCAGTGGCCCGGACTCAAAGCCTACGAGCAGTACTTC. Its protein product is CASSQWPGLKAYEQYF.

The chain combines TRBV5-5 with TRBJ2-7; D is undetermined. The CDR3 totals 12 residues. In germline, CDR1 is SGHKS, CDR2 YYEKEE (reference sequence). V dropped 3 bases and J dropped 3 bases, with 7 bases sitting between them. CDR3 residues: CASSSNGYEQYF. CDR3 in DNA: TGTGCCAGCAGCTCAAATGGCTACGAGCAGTACTTC.

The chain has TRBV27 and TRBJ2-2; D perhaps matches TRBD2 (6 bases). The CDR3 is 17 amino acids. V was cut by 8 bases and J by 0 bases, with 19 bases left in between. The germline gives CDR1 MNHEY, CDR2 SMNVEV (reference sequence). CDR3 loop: CASLAGGNSPNTGELFF. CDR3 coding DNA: TGTGCCAGCCTCGCCGGCGGGAATTCGCCGAACACCGGGGAGCTGTTTTTT.

CDR3 in amino acids: CASSSLGVSYEQYF. The CDR3 DNA follows: TGTGCCAGCAGTAGTTTAGGGGTCTCCTACGAGCAGTACTTC. This chain links TRBV27 with TRBJ2-7; a possible D gene is TRBD1 (5 bases). Germline-derived CDR1 and CDR2 are MNHEY and SMNVEV (reference sequence). Trimming shortened V by 5 bases and J by 0 bases, and 11 bases separated the two germline ends. The CDR3 totals 14 residues.

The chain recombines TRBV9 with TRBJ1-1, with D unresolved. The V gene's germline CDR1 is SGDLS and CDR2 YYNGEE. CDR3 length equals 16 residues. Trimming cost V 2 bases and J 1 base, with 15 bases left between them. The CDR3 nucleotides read TGTGCCAGCAGCGTGGGCAATCTGGGCCCGAACACTGAAGCTTTCTTT. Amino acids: CASSVGNLGPNTEAFF.

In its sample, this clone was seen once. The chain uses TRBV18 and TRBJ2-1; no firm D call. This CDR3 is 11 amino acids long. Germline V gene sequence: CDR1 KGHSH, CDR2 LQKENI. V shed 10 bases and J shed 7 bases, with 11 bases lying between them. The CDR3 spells CATLTANEQFF. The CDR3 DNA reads TGTGCCACCTTGACTGCGAATGAGCAGTTCTTC.

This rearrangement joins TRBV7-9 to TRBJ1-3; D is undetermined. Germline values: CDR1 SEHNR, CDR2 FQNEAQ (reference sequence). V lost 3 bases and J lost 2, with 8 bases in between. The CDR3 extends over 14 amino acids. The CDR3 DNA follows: TGTGCCAGCAGCTTCACGGGCCCTGGAAACACCATATATTTT. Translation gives CASSFTGPGNTIYF.

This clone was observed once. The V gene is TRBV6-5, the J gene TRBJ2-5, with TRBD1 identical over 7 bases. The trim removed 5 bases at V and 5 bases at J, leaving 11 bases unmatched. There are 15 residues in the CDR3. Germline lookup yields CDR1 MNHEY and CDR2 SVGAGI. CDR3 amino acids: CASSAQYRGRETQYF. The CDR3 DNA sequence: TGTGCCAGCAGTGCCCAATACAGGGGCCGGGAGACCCAGTACTTC.

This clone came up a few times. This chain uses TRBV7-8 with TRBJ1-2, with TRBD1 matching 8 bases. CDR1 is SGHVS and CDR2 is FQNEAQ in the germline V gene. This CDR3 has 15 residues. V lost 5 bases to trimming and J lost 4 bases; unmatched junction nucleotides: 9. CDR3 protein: CASSTTGGESYGYTF. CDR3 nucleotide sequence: TGTGCCAGCAGCACCACAGGGGGGGAAAGCTATGGCTACACCTTC.

The CDR3 loop is CASSPGISYNEQFF. The CDR3 DNA is TGTGCCAGCAGCCCGGGGATATCCTACAATGAGCAGTTCTTC. V and J are TRBV9 and TRBJ2-1, with D perhaps TRBD2 (5 bases). The CDR3 has 14 amino acids. Germline CDR1 is SGDLS and CDR2 is YYNGEE. V was cut by 4 bases and J by 1 base, with 9 bases left in between.

The CDR3 DNA is TGTGCCAGCAGCTTAGGGCACGGCCCCACAGATACGCAGTATTTT. Residues: CASSLGHGPTDTQYF. The chain recombines TRBV7-9 with TRBJ2-3, with unresolved D. The CDR3 has 15 amino acids. Deletions cut 1 base from V and 2 bases from J, with 10 bases between. The germline gives CDR1 SEHNR, CDR2 FQNEAQ (reference sequence).